Presented here are 8 T cell receptor beta chains from one specimen sequenced in a study of CD8+CD57+ T cells in acquired aplastic anemia. Those patients picked for sequencing had displayed CD8+CD57+ cell expansion on flow cytometry. It was genomic DNA that served as the template for profiling TCR beta VDJ and CDR3. TCRdb reprocessed the reads with MiXCR, giving one entry per CDR3 protein. The sample has around 130,000 distinct CDR3 sequences, approximately 61% seen once. What was sequenced was sorted CD4+, CD8+, or CD8+CD57+ T cells (not recorded which) from PBMCs. These receptors all stem from a human donor with aplastic anemia.

About this clonotype itself: At one end, the junction sequence differs from germline, possibly due to a read error. The chain combines TRBV7-2 with TRBJ2-2, with D hard to call. This CDR3 contains 13 residues. The germline CDR1 and CDR2 sequences are SGHTA and FQGNSA. The CDR3 nucleotides are TGTGTCAGCAGCTGGCCAAACACCGGGGAGCTGTTTTTT. Protein: CVSSWPNTGELFF.

This clonotype was seen a handful of times. This rearrangement joins TRBV30 to TRBJ2-7, with D possibly TRBD2 on 5 matching bases. V was trimmed by 8 bases and J by 2 bases, leaving 19 bases between them. CDR1 GTSNPN and CDR2 SVGIG come from the germline V gene (reference sequence). The CDR3 sequence is 14 residues long. As DNA, the CDR3 is TGTGCCCTAACATCCAGGACTGTTCCCTACGAGCAGTACTTC. Its translation is CALTSRTVPYEQYF. Full variable domain (rest looked up from reference TRBV30 and TRBJ2-7): SQTIHQWPATLVQPVGSPLSLECTVEGTSNPNLYWYRQAAGRGLQLLFYSVGIGQISSEVPQNLSASRPQDRQFILSSKKLLLSDSGFYLCALTSRTVPYEQYFGPGTRLTVT.

The rearrangement links TRBV7-8 to TRBJ1-1; TRBD1 aligns across 9 bases. Germline CDR1 is SGHVS and CDR2 is FQNEAQ. V lost 5 bases to trimming and J lost 6 bases; unmatched junction nucleotides: 10. This CDR3 is 15 amino acids long. The CDR3 protein is CASSARRGQGSEAFF. The DNA of the CDR3 is TGTGCCAGCAGCGCCAGGCGCGGACAGGGGTCTGAAGCTTTCTTT.

This clonotype was observed once. This chain connects TRBV10-3 to TRBJ1-4, with D unclear. This CDR3 has 14 amino acids. Trimming took 10 bases from V and 4 from J, leaving 16 bases between them. Looked up from germline, CDR1 is ENHRY and CDR2 is SYGVKD. This CDR3 is CASRSSGINEKLFF. In nucleotides, the CDR3 is TGTGCCAGCAGATCCAGCGGGATTAATGAAAAACTGTTTTTT.

The chain has TRBV11-3 and TRBJ2-5, with D tentatively TRBD1 or TRBD2 (5 bases each). This CDR3 comprises 14 residues. The V end lost 5 bases, the J end lost 2 bases, and 12 bases lay between the germline ends. Germline CDR1 and CDR2: SGHNT and YENEEA. CDR3 protein: CASSRDGHQETQYF. The CDR3, as DNA: TGTGCCAGCAGCAGGGACGGACATCAAGAGACCCAGTACTTC.

This clonotype was seen a few times. J is TRBJ1-2 and V is TRBV29-1; D gene uncertain. Trimming took off 6 bases at V and 6 bases at J, with 11 bases between the two ends. The CDR3 has 11 residues. Per germline, CDR1 SQVTM and CDR2 ANQGSEA. CDR3 sequence reads: CSVRPTDGYTF. DNA of the CDR3: TGCAGCGTGAGACCCACCGATGGCTACACCTTC.

V usage is TRBV20-1 and J usage is TRBJ1-5, with D possibly matching TRBD1 (6 bases). The CDR3 extends over 18 amino acids. Between the trimmed V and J ends, which lost 3 bases and 14 bases, there was a span of 35 bases. The V gene's germline CDR1 is DFQATT and CDR2 SNEGSKA (reference sequence). The CDR3 region has the DNA TGCAGTGCTAGGGTCTTCGGCCTAGCGGGGGGGCGATCTACCAATGAGCATTTT. Translating gives CSARVFGLAGGRSTNEHF.

V is TRBV12-3 or TRBV12-4 and J is TRBJ2-1; 12 nucleotides agree with TRBD2. This CDR3 is 14 amino acids long. The junction had 4 bases not matched to a gene; V was cut back by 6 bases and J by 7 bases. CDR3 DNA: TGTGCCAGCAGCCTAGCGGGGGGGATTAATGAGCAGTTCTTC. It is translated as CASSLAGGINEQFF.